This T cell receptor beta chain was found in a study of blood T cells in healthy people across ages. From germline, CDR1 is KGHDR and CDR2 SFDVKD. The length of the CDR3 is 13 residues. V gave up 9 bases and J gave up 7 bases; unmatched junction bases: 8. The sample providers were healthy Caucasian people from Russia, aged about 6 to 90. Through a sample-barcoded 5' primer and a J-beta primer mix, a second PCR was run for roughly 6 to 11 cycles. MiXCR, run by TCRdb on the 5' RACE reads, gives a single entry per CDR3 protein. This sample has hundreds of thousands of distinct CDR3 sequences, with approximately 31% found just once.

The sequence derives from a woman aged 80 or older in good health. The chain joins TRBV24-1 to TRBJ2-1; 7 bases agree with TRBD2. The material sequenced was blood. CDR3 region: CATGGGGLNEQFF. The CDR3, as DNA: TGTGCCACCGGTGGGGGGGGACTGAATGAGCAGTTCTTC.